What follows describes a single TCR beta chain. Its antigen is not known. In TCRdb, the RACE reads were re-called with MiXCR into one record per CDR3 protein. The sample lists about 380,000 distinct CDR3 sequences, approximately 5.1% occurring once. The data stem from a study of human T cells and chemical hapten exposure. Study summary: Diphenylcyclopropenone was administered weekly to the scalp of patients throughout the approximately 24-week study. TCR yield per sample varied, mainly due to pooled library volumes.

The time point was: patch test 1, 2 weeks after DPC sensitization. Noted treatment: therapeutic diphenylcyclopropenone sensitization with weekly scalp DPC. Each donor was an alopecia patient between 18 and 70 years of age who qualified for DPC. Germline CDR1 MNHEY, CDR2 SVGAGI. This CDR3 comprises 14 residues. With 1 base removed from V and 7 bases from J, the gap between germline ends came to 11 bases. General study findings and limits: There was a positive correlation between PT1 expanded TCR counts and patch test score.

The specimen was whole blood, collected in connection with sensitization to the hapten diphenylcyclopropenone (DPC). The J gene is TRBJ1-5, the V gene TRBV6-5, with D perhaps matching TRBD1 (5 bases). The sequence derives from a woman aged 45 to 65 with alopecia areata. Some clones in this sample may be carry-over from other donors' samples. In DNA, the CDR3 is TGTGCCAGCAGTTACTTCGGGGGTAGCCAGCCCCAGCATTTT. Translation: CASSYFGGSQPQHF.